The rows below give T cell receptor beta chains drawn from one sample of a study of cytomegalovirus exposure and HLA in healthy donors. TCRdb's copy holds only in-frame clones and misses some; the assay was immunoSEQ multiplex PCR. The table includes some 170,000 clones, about 79% detected once. Sequenced sample: PBMCs. The receptors originated from a man aged 35-49 years in good health and CMV-seropositive. Each CDR3 is given with its conserved first and last residue. A D gene is named only where the DNA matches it firmly. Size is stated for part of the rows, as once, few or many counts, or as a class when the clone is expanded.

>TRBD1|TRBJ2-3|NA|TRBV11-3
TGTGCCAGCAGCCCTCGACAGGGGGCAGATACGCAGTATTTT
CASSPRQGADTQYF
>NA|TRBJ1-1|few|TRBV20-1
TGCAGTGCTAGAGGGGGCGGTGAAGCTTTCTTT
CSARGGGEAFF
>TRBD2|TRBJ2-1|NA|TRBV5-1
TGCGCCAGCAGCTTCAGAGCGGGAGAAGACGAGCAGTTCTTC
CASSFRAGEDEQFF
>TRBD1|TRBJ2-7|NA|TRBV27
TGTGCCAGCAGTCCCAGGGGGAGTGGCTCCTACGAGCAGTACTTC
CASSPRGSGSYEQYF
>TRBD2|TRBJ2-7|NA|TRBV27
TGTGCCAGCAGTTTAGCTAGCGGGTCCTACGAGCAGTACTTC
CASSLASGSYEQYF
>TRBD2|TRBJ2-1|NA|TRBV6-4
TGTGCCAGCAGTGAACTAGCGGGTACTCAAAATGAGCAGTTCTTC
CASSELAGTQNEQFF
>TRBD2|TRBJ2-7|NA|TRBV6-1
TGTGCCAGCAGTGAAGGGGGACTAGCGGGACAAGAGCAGTACTTC
CASSEGGLAGQEQYF
>TRBD1|TRBJ2-5|NA|TRBV7-3
TGTGCCAGCAGCCGGACAGGGGGAGGGAAAGAGACCCAGTACTTC
CASSRTGGGKETQYF
>NA|TRBJ2-1|NA|TRBV4-2
TGTGCCAGCAGCCAAGGGACGGGAATCTACAATGAGCAGTTCTTC
CASSQGTGIYNEQFF
>TRBD2|TRBJ2-3|NA|TRBV7-3
TGTGCCAGCAGCCGGGGACTAGCGGAGCGAGATACGCAGTATTTT
CASSRGLAERDTQYF
>TRBD2|TRBJ2-7|once|TRBV4-2
TGTGCCAGCAGCCTGACTAGCGGGGGCGACGAGCAGTACTTC
CASSLTSGGDEQYF